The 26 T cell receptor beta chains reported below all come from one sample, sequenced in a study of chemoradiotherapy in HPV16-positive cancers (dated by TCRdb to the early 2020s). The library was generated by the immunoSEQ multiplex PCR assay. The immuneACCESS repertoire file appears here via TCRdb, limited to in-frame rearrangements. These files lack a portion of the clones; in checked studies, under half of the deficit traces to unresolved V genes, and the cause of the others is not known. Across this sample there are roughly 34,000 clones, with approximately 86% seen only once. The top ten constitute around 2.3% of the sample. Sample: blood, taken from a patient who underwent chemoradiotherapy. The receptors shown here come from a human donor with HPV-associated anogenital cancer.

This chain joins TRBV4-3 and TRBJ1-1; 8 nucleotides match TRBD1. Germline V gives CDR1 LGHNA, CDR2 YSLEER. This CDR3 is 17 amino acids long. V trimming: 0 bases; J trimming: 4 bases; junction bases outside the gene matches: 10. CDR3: CASSQDAQGVWATEAFF. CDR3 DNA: TGCGCCAGCAGCCAAGATGCACAGGGGGTATGGGCCACTGAAGCTTTCTTT.

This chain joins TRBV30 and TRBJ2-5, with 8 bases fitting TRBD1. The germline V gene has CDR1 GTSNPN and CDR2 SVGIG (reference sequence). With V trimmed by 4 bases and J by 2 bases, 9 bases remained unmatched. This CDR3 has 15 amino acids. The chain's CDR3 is CAWTVNRGVQETQYF. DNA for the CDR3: TGTGCCTGGACCGTAAACAGGGGGGTTCAAGAGACCCAGTACTTC.

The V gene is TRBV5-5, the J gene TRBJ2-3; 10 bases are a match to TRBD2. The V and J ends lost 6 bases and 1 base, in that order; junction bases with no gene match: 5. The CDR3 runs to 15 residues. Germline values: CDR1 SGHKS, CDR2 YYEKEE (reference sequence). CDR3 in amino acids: CASNSLAGGTDTQYF. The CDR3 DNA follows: TGTGCCAGCAACTCCCTAGCGGGGGGCACAGATACGCAGTATTTT.

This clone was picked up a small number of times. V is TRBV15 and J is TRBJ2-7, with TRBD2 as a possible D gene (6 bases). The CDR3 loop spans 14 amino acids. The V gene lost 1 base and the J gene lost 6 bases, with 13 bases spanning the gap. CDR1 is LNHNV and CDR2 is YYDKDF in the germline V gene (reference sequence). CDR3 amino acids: CATSRVRGFGEQYF. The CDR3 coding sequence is TGTGCCACCAGCAGAGTTCGGGGGTTTGGCGAGCAGTACTTC.

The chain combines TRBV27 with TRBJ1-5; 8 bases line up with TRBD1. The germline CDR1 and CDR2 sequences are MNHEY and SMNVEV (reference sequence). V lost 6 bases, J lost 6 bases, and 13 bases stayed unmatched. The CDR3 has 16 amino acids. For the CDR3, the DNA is TGTGCCAGCAGGGACGCCTTGGGACAGGATTCTCAGCCCCAGCATTTT. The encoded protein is CASRDALGQDSQPQHF.

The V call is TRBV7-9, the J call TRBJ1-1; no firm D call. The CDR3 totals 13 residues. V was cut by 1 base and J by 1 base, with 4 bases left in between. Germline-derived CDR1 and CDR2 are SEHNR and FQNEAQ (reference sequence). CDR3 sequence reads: CASSLEQNTEAFF. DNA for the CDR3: TGTGCCAGCAGCTTAGAACAGAACACTGAAGCTTTCTTT.

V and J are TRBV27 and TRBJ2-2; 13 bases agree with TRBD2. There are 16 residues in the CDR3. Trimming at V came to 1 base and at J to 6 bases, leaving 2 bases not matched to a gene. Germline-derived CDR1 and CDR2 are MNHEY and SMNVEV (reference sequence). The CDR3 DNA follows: TGTGCCAGCAGTTTATTACTAGCGGGGGGGCCCGGGGAGCTGTTTTTT. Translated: CASSLLLAGGPGELFF.

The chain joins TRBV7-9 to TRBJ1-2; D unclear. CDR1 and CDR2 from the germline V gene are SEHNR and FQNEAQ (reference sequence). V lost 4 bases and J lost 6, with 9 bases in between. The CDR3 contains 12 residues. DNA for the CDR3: TGTGCCAGCAGCTCGACGGAGGATGGCTACACCTTC. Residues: CASSSTEDGYTF.

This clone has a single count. CDR3 DNA sequence: TGTGCCAGCAGCCAAGCTCAGGGTGGGTTGGAGACCCAGTACTTC. Amino acid sequence: CASSQAQGGLETQYF. V and J are TRBV14 and TRBJ2-5; TRBD1 might be the D (5 bases). CDR3 size: 15 residues. Germline V lookup: CDR1 SGHDN, CDR2 FVKESK. V was clipped by 1 base and J by 5 bases, with 14 bases between them.

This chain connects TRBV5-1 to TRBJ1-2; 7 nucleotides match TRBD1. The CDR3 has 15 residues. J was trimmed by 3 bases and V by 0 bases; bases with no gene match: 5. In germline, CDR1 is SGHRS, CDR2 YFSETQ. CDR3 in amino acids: CASSLAPGGDYGYTF. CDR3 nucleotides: TGCGCCAGCAGCTTGGCCCCAGGGGGAGACTATGGCTACACCTTC.

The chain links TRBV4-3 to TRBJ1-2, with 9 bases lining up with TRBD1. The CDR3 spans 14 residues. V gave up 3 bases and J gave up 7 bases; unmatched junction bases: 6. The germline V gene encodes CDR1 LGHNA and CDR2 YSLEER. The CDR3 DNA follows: TGCGCCAGCAGCCACTTACAGGGGGCCGGTGGCTACACCTTC. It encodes CASSHLQGAGGYTF.

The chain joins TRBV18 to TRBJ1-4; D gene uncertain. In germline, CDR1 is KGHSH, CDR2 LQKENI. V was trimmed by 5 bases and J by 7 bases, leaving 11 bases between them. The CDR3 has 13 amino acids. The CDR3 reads CASSRDKGEKLFF. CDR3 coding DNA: TGTGCCAGCTCAAGGGATAAGGGTGAAAAACTGTTTTTT.

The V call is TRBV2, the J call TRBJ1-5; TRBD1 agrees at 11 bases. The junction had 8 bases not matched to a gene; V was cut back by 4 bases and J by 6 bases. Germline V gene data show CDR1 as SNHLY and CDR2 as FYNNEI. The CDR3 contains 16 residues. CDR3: CASSGFLGQGGQPQHF. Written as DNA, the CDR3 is TGTGCCAGCAGTGGGTTTTTGGGACAGGGGGGTCAGCCCCAGCATTTT.

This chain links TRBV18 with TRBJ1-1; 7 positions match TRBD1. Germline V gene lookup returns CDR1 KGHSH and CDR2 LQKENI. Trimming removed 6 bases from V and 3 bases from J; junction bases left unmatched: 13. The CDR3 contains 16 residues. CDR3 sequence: CASSPRTGSGDTEAFF. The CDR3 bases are TGTGCCAGCTCGCCCAGGACAGGCTCTGGGGACACTGAAGCTTTCTTT.

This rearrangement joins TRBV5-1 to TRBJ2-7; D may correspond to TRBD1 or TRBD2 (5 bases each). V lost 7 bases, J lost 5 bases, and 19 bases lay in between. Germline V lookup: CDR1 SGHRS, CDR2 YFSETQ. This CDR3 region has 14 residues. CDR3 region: CASSLRDANDEQYF. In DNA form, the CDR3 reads TGCGCCAGCTCCCTCCGGGACGCCAACGACGAGCAGTACTTC.

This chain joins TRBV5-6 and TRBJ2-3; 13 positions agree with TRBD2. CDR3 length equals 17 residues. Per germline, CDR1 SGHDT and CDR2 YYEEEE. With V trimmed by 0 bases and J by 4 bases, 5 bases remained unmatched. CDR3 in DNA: TGTGCCAGCAGCTTGGGACTAGCGGGGGGTTCTTCAGATACGCAGTATTTT. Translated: CASSLGLAGGSSDTQYF.

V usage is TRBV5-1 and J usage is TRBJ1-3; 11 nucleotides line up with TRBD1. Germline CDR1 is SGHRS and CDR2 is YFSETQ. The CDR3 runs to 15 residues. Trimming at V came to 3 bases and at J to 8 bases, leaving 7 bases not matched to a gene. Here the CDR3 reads CASSSRTGGLDTIYF. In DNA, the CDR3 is TGCGCCAGCAGCTCGAGGACAGGGGGCTTAGACACCATATATTTT.

In DNA form, the CDR3 reads TGTGCCAGCAGCTCACAGGTTCCCAATGGAGCTTTCTTT. Amino acid sequence: CASSSQVPNGAFF. The genes are TRBV7-2 and TRBJ1-1, with a weak D call TRBD1 (5 bases). V shed 4 bases and J shed 10 bases, with 16 bases lying between them. The germline CDR1 and CDR2 sequences are SGHTA and FQGNSA. CDR3 length: 13 residues. Full variable domain (remainder filled in from reference TRBV7-2 and TRBJ1-1): GAGVSQSPSNKVTEKGKDVELRCDPISGHTALYWYRQSLGQGLEFLIYFQGNSAPDKSGLPSDRFSAERTGGSVSTLTIQRTQQEDSAVYLCASSSQVPNGAFFGQGTRLTVV.

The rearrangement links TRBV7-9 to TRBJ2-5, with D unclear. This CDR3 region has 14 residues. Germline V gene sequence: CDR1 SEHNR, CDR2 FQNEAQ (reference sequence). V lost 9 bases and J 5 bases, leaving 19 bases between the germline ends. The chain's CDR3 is CASTPSRGVETQYF. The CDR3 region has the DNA TGTGCCAGTACCCCCTCCCGCGGCGTTGAGACCCAGTACTTC.

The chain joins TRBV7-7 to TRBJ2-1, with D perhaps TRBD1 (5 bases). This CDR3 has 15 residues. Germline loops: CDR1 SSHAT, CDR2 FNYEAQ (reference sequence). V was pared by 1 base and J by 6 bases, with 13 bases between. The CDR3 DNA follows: TGTGCCAGCAGCTTAGGCTCAGGGTTCCGCAATGAGCAGTTCTTC. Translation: CASSLGSGFRNEQFF.

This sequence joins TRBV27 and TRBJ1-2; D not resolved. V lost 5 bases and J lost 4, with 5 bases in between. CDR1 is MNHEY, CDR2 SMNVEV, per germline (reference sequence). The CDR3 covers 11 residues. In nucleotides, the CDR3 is TGTGCCAGCAGTCCCGGCTATGGCTACACCTTC. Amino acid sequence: CASSPGYGYTF.

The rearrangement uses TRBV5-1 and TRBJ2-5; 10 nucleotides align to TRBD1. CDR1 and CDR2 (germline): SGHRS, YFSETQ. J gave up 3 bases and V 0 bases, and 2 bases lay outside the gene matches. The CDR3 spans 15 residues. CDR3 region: CASSLGGTGEETQYF. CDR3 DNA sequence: TGCGCCAGCAGCTTGGGCGGGACAGGGGAAGAGACCCAGTACTTC.

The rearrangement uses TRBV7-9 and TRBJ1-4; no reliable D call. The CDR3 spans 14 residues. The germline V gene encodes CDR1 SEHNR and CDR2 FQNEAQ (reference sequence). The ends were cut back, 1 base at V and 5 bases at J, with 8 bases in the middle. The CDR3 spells CASSLEYGNEKLFF. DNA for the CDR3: TGTGCCAGCAGCTTAGAGTACGGCAATGAAAAACTGTTTTTT.

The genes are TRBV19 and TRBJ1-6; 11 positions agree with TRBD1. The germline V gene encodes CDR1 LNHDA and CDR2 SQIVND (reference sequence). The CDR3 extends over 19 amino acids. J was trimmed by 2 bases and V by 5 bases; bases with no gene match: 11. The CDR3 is CASSAPGQGVSTYNSPLHF. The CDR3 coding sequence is TGTGCCAGTAGTGCGCCGGGACAGGGGGTTTCGACCTATAATTCACCCCTCCACTTT.

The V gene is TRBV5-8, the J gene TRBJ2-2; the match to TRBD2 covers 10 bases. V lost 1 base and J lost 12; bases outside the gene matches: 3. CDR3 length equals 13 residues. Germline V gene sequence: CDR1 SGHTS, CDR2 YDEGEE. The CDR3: CASSLLAGVKLFF. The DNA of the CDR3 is TGTGCCAGCAGCTTGCTAGCGGGGGTGAAGCTGTTTTTT.

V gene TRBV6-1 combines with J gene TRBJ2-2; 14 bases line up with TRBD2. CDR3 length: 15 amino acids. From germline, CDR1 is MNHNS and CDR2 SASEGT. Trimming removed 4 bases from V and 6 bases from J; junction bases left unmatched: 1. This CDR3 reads CASSGLAGGPGELFF. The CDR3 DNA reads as TGTGCCAGCAGTGGACTAGCGGGGGGGCCCGGGGAGCTGTTTTTT.